This T cell receptor (beta chain) was found in a study of T cell responses to AZD1222 COVID-19 vaccine. Study information: Pooled in the analysis were second doses at about 4 or about 12 weeks.

The V segment lost 3 bases and the J segment 3 bases; nucleotides outside the gene matches: 6. CDR1 LNHDA and CDR2 SQIVND come from the germline V gene (reference sequence). The CDR3 runs 15 residues. Here immunoSEQ multiplex PCR was the method, and the copy in TCRdb shows in-frame clones only, minus some. The table records about 120,000 clones, 85% to 90% of them present only once. This clone was detected a few times. This TCR was recovered from an adult in good health. The sample was peripheral blood, taken on day 0 of AZD1222 vaccination. This sequence joins TRBV19 and TRBJ2-7, with 9 bases lining up with TRBD1. This CDR3 reads CASSIFGTGLYEQYF. The CDR3 DNA sequence: TGTGCCAGTAGTATTTTCGGGACAGGGCTCTACGAGCAGTACTTC.